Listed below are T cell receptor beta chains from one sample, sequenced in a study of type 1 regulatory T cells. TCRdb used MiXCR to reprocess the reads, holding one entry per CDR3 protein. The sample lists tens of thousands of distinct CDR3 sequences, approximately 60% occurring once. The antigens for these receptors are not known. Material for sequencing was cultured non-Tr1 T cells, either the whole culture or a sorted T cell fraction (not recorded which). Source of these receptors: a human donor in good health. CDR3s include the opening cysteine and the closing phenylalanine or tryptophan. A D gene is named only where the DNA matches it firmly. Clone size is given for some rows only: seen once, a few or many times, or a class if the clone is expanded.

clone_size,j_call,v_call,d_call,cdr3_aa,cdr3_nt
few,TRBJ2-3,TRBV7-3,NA,CASSLGTQDTQYF,TGTGCCAGCAGCCTCGGGACCCAAGATACGCAGTATTTT
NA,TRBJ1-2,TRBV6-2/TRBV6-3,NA,CASRRDTSYGYTF,TGTGCCAGCAGGCGGGACACAAGCTATGGCTACACCTTC
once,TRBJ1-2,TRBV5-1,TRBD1,CASSTTGQADGYTF,TGCGCCAGCAGCACGACAGGACAGGCGGACGGCTACACCTTC
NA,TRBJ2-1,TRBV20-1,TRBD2,CSATTSGIKINEQFF,TGCAGTGCAACCACTAGCGGGATCAAGATCAATGAGCAGTTCTTC
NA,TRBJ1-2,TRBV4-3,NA,CASTPLATENYGYTF,TGCGCCAGCACCCCTTTGGCGACAGAGAACTATGGCTACACCTTC
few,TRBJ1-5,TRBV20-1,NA,CSAGRGAATDQPQHF,TGCAGTGCTGGCCGGGGGGCGGCCACAGATCAGCCCCAGCATTTT
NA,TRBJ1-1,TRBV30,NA,CAWSIPNLDEAFF,TGTGCCTGGAGCATTCCTAACCTTGATGAAGCTTTCTTT
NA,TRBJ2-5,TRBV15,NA,CATSRDTSRETQYF,TGTGCCACCAGCAGAGACACTAGCCGGGAGACCCAGTACTTC
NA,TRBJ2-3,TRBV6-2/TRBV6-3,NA,CASNPTGTITDTQYF,TGTGCCAGCAACCCCACCGGGACCATCACAGATACGCAGTATTTT
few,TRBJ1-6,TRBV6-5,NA,CASSYSTDSYNSPLHF,TGTGCCAGCAGTTACTCGACAGACTCCTATAATTCACCCCTCCACTTT
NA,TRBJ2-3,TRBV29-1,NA,CSVRGSLVGVTDTQYF,TGCAGCGTTCGTGGATCACTAGTGGGGGTCACAGATACGCAGTATTTT
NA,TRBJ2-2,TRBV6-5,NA,CASMRETGELFF,TGTGCCAGCATGAGGGAGACCGGGGAGCTGTTTTTT
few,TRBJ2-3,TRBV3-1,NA,CASSPTLVPATNTQYF,TGTGCCAGCAGCCCGACACTAGTCCCCGCGACTAATACGCAGTATTTT
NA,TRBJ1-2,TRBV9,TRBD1,CASSVTGQDLNYGYTF,TGTGCCAGCAGCGTAACCGGACAGGACCTCAACTATGGCTACACCTTC
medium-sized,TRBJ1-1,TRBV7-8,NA,CASSLGYRAPKTEAFF,TGTGCCAGCAGCTTAGGGTACCGGGCCCCAAAAACTGAAGCTTTCTTT
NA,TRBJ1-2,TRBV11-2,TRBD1,CASSTPTGAGYGYTF,TGTGCCAGCAGCACCCCGACAGGGGCGGGGTATGGCTACACCTTC
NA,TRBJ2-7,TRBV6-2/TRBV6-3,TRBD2,CASSYSQLAGLYEQYF,TGTGCCAGCAGTTACTCGCAACTAGCGGGCCTCTACGAGCAGTACTTC
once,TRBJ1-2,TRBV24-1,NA,CATSDSDSFYGYTF,TGTGCCACCAGTGATTCCGACAGCTTCTATGGCTACACCTTC
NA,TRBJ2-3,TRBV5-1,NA,CASCRLDFLTDTQYF,TGCGCCAGCTGTCGGTTGGACTTTCTTACAGATACGCAGTATTTT
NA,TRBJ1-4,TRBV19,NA,CASSIDSLGDEKLFF,TGTGCCAGTAGTATCGACAGCTTGGGGGATGAAAAACTGTTTTTT
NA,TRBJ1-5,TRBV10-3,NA,CAIAEQGNQPQHF,TGTGCCATCGCGGAACAGGGAAATCAGCCCCAGCATTTT
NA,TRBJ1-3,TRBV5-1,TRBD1,CASSNRDSQLSGNTIYF,TGCGCCAGCAGTAACCGGGACAGCCAACTCTCTGGAAACACCATATATTTT
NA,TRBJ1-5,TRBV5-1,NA,CASRALPNQPQHF,TGCGCCAGCAGGGCGCTTCCTAATCAGCCCCAGCATTTT
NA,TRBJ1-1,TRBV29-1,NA,CSVRRAGVGTEAFF,TGCAGCGTGCGGCGGGCAGGGGTAGGAACTGAAGCTTTCTTT
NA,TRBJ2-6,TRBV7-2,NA,CASSLGPSGANVLTF,TGTGCCAGCAGCTTAGGCCCCTCTGGGGCCAACGTCCTGACTTTC
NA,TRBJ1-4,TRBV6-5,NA,CASRDSLIATNEKLFF,TGTGCCAGCAGGGACAGTCTCATTGCAACTAATGAAAAACTGTTTTTT
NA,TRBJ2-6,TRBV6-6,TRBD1,CASIPGTGTGANVLTF,TGTGCCAGCATTCCAGGGACAGGGACTGGGGCCAACGTCCTGACTTTC
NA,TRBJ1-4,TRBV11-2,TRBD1,CASKPDRVADEKLFF,TGTGCCAGCAAACCGGACAGGGTGGCGGATGAAAAACTGTTTTTT
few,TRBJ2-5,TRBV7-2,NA,CASSLARQETQYF,TGTGCCAGCAGCTTAGCCCGTCAAGAGACCCAGTACTTC
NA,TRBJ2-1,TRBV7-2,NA,CASSLAKEYNEQFF,TGTGCCAGCAGCTTAGCCAAGGAATACAATGAGCAGTTCTTC
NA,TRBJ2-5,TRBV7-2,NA,CASSSLGQQETQYF,TGTGCCAGCAGCTCCCTGGGACAACAAGAGACCCAGTACTTC
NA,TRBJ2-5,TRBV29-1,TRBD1,CSGTGTGVVTQYF,TGCAGCGGAACCGGGACAGGGGTTGTGACCCAGTACTTC
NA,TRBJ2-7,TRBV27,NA,CASREIGAYEQYF,TGTGCCAGCAGGGAGATTGGGGCCTACGAGCAGTACTTC